Reported below is one T cell receptor (beta chain). CDR1 is GTSNPN and CDR2 is SVGIG in the germline V gene (reference sequence). The CDR3 loop spans 13 amino acids. V dropped 3 bases and J dropped 8; count of bases not matched to a gene: 7. The sample belongs to a study of blood T cell repertoires in COVID-19. TCRdb's table, derived via immunoSEQ multiplex PCR, lists solely in-frame clones and lacks some. The sample comprises under 350,000 clones, roughly 86% of which are singletons, and 1.5% to 2% rests with the top ten. Sequencing was carried out using peripheral blood. The genes are TRBV30 and TRBJ1-2; 9 bases are a match to TRBD1. The clonotype comes from a woman aged 30 to 39 with COVID-19, enrolled during active disease. The chain's CDR3 is CAWSPGQGEGYTF. The CDR3 bases are TGTGCCTGGAGCCCGGGACAGGGAGAAGGCTACACCTTC.